These 21 T cell receptor beta chains were all obtained from the same sample, sequenced in a study of blood T cell repertoires in COVID-19. Measured with immunoSEQ multiplex PCR; TCRdb has only the in-frame clones, and not every one. The sample consists of just under 45,000 clones, about 81% of them appearing once. Sequenced sample: peripheral blood. The receptors were sampled from a human donor in a cohort sampled during active COVID-19.

The chain employs TRBV15 and TRBJ2-5, with a weak D call TRBD2 (6 bases). The V gene's germline CDR1 is LNHNV and CDR2 YYDKDF (reference sequence). The germline V and J ends were trimmed by 0 bases and 5 bases, with 16 bases remaining between them. The CDR3 loop spans 16 amino acids. CDR3 in DNA: TGTGCCACCAGCAGAGATAGAGGGCTAGCGAGGGAGACCCAGTACTTC. Translation: CATSRDRGLARETQYF.

This clone was seen only once. V gene TRBV30 combines with J gene TRBJ1-1, with D tentatively TRBD1 (5 bases). There are 13 residues in the CDR3. The V and J ends lost 4 bases and 5 bases respectively, with 14 bases between them. Germline V gene sequence: CDR1 GTSNPN, CDR2 SVGIG (reference sequence). The CDR3 DNA reads TGTGCCTGGAATCTGCTGGGGCAGACTGAAGCTTTCTTT. As protein: CAWNLLGQTEAFF.

The rearrangement links TRBV3-1 (or the pseudogene TRBV3-2) to TRBJ2-1; 12 bases fit TRBD2. The V segment lost 1 base and the J segment 4 bases; nucleotides outside the gene matches: 11. The CDR3 is 19 amino acids. Germline lookup yields CDR1 LGHDT and CDR2 YNNKEL (reference sequence). The CDR3 nucleotides are TGTGCCAGCAGCCAAGCGACGACTGGACTAGCGGGAAGATACAATGAGCAGTTCTTC. Protein: CASSQATTGLAGRYNEQFF.

The rearrangement uses TRBV2 and TRBJ1-5; 7 bases are a match to TRBD1. Germline V gene lookup returns CDR1 SNHLY and CDR2 FYNNEI. The CDR3 totals 17 residues. With 1 base clipped from V and 2 bases from J, the junction kept 8 bases outside the gene matches. Here the CDR3 DNA reads TGTGCCAGCAGTGAAGGGCCCACAGGGGTGGGCAATCAGCCCCAGCATTTT. As protein: CASSEGPTGVGNQPQHF.

The rearrangement links TRBV6-5 to TRBJ2-3, with D possibly TRBD2 on 5 matching bases. Germline V gene lookup returns CDR1 MNHEY and CDR2 SVGAGI. The CDR3 runs 14 residues. Deletions cut 7 bases from V and 6 bases from J, with 17 bases between. The CDR3 bases are TGTGCCAGCACGAGGGTTAGGGAGTCGGATACGCAGTATTTT. Its protein is CASTRVRESDTQYF.

This rearrangement joins TRBV7-9 to TRBJ2-3, with D perhaps matching TRBD1 (6 bases). V was shortened by 3 bases and J by 0 bases, with 13 bases between the two germline ends. Per germline, CDR1 SEHNR and CDR2 FQNEAQ (reference sequence). The CDR3 sequence is 16 residues long. CDR3 sequence: CASSFIQGRSTDTQYF. The DNA for the CDR3 is TGTGCCAGCAGCTTTATACAGGGTCGGAGCACAGATACGCAGTATTTT.

CDR3 amino acids: CASSEFGSGEQYF. For the CDR3, the DNA is TGTGCCAGCAGTGAATTTGGGAGTGGCGAGCAGTACTTC. The chain recombines TRBV6-1 with TRBJ2-7, with D possibly being TRBD2 (5 bases). The germline V and J ends were trimmed by 2 bases and 6 bases, with 11 bases remaining between them. The CDR3 contains 13 residues. From germline, CDR1 is MNHNS and CDR2 SASEGT.

Sample share makes this clone medium-sized (0.01 to 0.1%). The chain links TRBV18 to TRBJ2-3, with 8 positions matching TRBD1. The germline CDR1 and CDR2 sequences are KGHSH and LQKENI. This CDR3 region has 14 residues. J lost 2 bases, V lost 4 bases, and 2 bases had no gene match. The CDR3 sequence is CASSRQGNTDTQYF. DNA for the CDR3: TGTGCCAGCTCACGACAGGGGAACACAGATACGCAGTATTTT.

This clone was recorded once. This rearrangement joins TRBV11-1 to TRBJ2-2; 7 bases are a match to TRBD1. The germline CDR1 and CDR2 sequences are SGHAT and FQDESV (reference sequence). The CDR3 is made up of 16 amino acids. The trim removed 1 base at V and 1 base at J, leaving 3 bases unmatched. CDR3 DNA: TGTGCCAGCAGCTTAGGGCCAGGGGGGAACACCGGGGAGCTGTTTTTT. Translation: CASSLGPGGNTGELFF. The full variable domain, in which reference TRBV11-1 and TRBJ2-2 provide the parts outside the CDR3, is EAEVAQSPRYKITEKSQAVAFWCDPISGHATLYWYRQILGQGPELLVQFQDESVVDDSQLPKDRFSAERLKGVDSTLKIQPAELGDSAMYLCASSLGPGGNTGELFFGEGSRLTVL.

The chain employs TRBV9 and TRBJ2-5; 9 nucleotides line up with TRBD1. This CDR3 has 16 residues. The germline gives CDR1 SGDLS, CDR2 YYNGEE. Losses at the gene ends were 4 bases for V and 5 bases for J; bases not matched to a gene: 12. The CDR3, as DNA: TGTGCCAGCAGCCCCGGGACAGGGCTTTCCCGGGAGACCCAGTACTTC. Amino acids: CASSPGTGLSRETQYF.

The rearrangement links TRBV29-1 to TRBJ2-5; no definite D call. Germline values: CDR1 SQVTM, CDR2 ANQGSEA. There are 10 residues in the CDR3. The V end lost 5 bases, the J end lost 4 bases, and 5 bases lay between the germline ends. This CDR3 reads CSVYGETQYF. CDR3 nucleotides: TGCAGCGTTTACGGAGAGACCCAGTACTTC.

This clone was picked up a small number of times. The chain joins TRBV19 to TRBJ1-5; 8 bases match TRBD1. The CDR3 has 14 residues. V was clipped by 6 bases and J by 6 bases; unmatched bases: 7. Germline-derived CDR1 and CDR2 are LNHDA and SQIVND (reference sequence). The CDR3 reads CASRDGQGGQPQHF. CDR3 DNA sequence: TGTGCCAGTAGGGACGGACAGGGCGGTCAGCCCCAGCATTTT. Drawing the rest from reference TRBV19 and TRBJ1-5, the complete variable domain is DGGITQSPKYLFRKEGQNVTLSCEQNLNHDAMYWYRQDPGQGLRLIYYSQIVNDFQKGDIAEGYSVSREKKESFPLTVTSAQKNPTAFYLCASRDGQGGQPQHFGDGTRLSIL.

This clone was observed a single time. CDR3: CASSRDRVSNYGYTF. The DNA for the CDR3 is TGTGCCAGCAGCCGGGACAGGGTTTCTAACTATGGCTACACCTTC. This rearrangement joins TRBV6-2 or TRBV6-3 to TRBJ1-2, with 9 nucleotides matching TRBD1. The CDR3 has 15 residues. V shed 6 bases, J shed 0 bases, and the junction held 5 bases outside the gene matches. Germline loops: CDR1 MNHEY, CDR2 SVGEGT.

The V call is TRBV2, the J call TRBJ1-2; 8 bases map to TRBD1. The CDR3 spans 15 residues. V was clipped by 8 bases and J by 8 bases; unmatched bases: 16. CDR1 SNHLY and CDR2 FYNNEI come from the germline V gene. The CDR3 region has the DNA TGTGCCAGCGGGGCGCGACAGGGGTTCTCCAGGGGCTACACCTTC. It yields the protein CASGARQGFSRGYTF. The full variable domain, completed using reference TRBV2 and TRBJ1-2, is EPEVTQTPSHQVTQMGQEVILRCVPISNHLYFYWYRQILGQKVEFLVSFYNNEISEKSEIFDDQFSVERPDGSNFTLKIRSTKLEDSAMYFCASGARQGFSRGYTFGSGTRLTVV.

The chain recombines TRBV9 with TRBJ2-2, with D possibly being TRBD2 (5 bases). This CDR3 contains 16 residues. V lost 3 bases and J lost 7, with 19 bases in between. Germline values: CDR1 SGDLS, CDR2 YYNGEE. The CDR3 is CASSAPGLKKLGELFF. The CDR3 coding sequence is TGTGCCAGCAGCGCCCCCGGACTCAAGAAGCTCGGGGAGCTGTTTTTT.

The gene calls are TRBV4-1 and TRBJ1-5; 7 nucleotides align to TRBD1. Germline loops: CDR1 MGHRA, CDR2 YSYEKL. The CDR3 is made up of 17 amino acids. J gave up 2 bases and V 1 base, and 8 bases lay outside the gene matches. The chain's CDR3 is CASSQGQGGGGNQPQHF. The DNA of the CDR3 is TGCGCCAGCAGCCAAGGACAGGGCGGAGGCGGCAATCAGCCCCAGCATTTT.

The V call is TRBV27, the J call TRBJ2-4; D may be TRBD2 (6 bases). The CDR3 extends over 14 amino acids. Germline CDR1 is MNHEY and CDR2 is SMNVEV (reference sequence). V shed 5 bases and J shed 8 bases, with 16 bases lying between them. CDR3 sequence reads: CASSDRDFKDIQYF. In nucleotides, the CDR3 is TGTGCCAGCAGTGACCGGGACTTCAAGGACATTCAGTACTTC.

This clone was detected only a few times. V usage is TRBV9 and J usage is TRBJ2-7, with 8 bases fitting TRBD1. Trimming cost V 5 bases and J 5 bases; bases outside gene matches: 15. The germline gives CDR1 SGDLS, CDR2 YYNGEE. CDR3 size: 16 residues. The CDR3 spells CASSETGVGGNDEQYF. CDR3 bases: TGTGCCAGCAGTGAGACAGGGGTCGGGGGCAATGACGAGCAGTACTTC.

The V call is TRBV6-2 or TRBV6-3, the J call TRBJ1-4; D perhaps matches TRBD1 (6 bases). Germline V gives CDR1 MNHEY, CDR2 SVGEGT. V shed 5 bases and J shed 4 bases, with 11 bases lying between them. This CDR3 is 14 amino acids long. The CDR3, as DNA: TGTGCCAGCAGTACTAGGACAGATAATGAAAAACTGTTTTTT. Its protein is CASSTRTDNEKLFF.

This rearrangement joins TRBV5-1 to TRBJ2-2, with D perhaps matching TRBD1 (6 bases). Per the germline V gene, CDR1 is SGHRS and CDR2 is YFSETQ. This CDR3 contains 17 residues. V shed 0 bases and J shed 2 bases, with 14 bases lying between them. The CDR3 protein is CASSLARTVSNTGELFF. DNA for the CDR3: TGCGCCAGCAGCTTGGCCCGGACAGTCTCTAACACCGGGGAGCTGTTTTTT.

J is TRBJ2-1 and V is TRBV3-1 (or the pseudogene TRBV3-2), with 14 positions matching TRBD2. The CDR3 length is 15 residues. Trimming removed 4 bases from V and 7 bases from J; junction bases left unmatched: 3. Germline assignment: CDR1 LGHDT and CDR2 YNNKEL (reference sequence). Written as DNA, the CDR3 is TGTGCCAGCAGCCTCGGGACTAGCGGGGGAAATGAGCAGTTCTTC. It encodes CASSLGTSGGNEQFF.